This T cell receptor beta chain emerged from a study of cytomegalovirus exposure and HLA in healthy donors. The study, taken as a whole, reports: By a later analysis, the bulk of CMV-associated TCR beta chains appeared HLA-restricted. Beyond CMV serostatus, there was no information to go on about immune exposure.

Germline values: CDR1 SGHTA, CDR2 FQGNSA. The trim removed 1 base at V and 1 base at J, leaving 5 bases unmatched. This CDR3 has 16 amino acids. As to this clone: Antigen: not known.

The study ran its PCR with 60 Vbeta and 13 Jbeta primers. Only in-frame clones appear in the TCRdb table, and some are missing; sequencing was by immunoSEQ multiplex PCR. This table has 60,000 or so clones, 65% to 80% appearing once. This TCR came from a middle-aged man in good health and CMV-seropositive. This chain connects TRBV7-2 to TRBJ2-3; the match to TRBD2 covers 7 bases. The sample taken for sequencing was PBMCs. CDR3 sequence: CASSLVGLAGTDTQYF. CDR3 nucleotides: TGTGCCAGCAGCTTAGTGGGTCTAGCGGGCACAGATACGCAGTATTTT.